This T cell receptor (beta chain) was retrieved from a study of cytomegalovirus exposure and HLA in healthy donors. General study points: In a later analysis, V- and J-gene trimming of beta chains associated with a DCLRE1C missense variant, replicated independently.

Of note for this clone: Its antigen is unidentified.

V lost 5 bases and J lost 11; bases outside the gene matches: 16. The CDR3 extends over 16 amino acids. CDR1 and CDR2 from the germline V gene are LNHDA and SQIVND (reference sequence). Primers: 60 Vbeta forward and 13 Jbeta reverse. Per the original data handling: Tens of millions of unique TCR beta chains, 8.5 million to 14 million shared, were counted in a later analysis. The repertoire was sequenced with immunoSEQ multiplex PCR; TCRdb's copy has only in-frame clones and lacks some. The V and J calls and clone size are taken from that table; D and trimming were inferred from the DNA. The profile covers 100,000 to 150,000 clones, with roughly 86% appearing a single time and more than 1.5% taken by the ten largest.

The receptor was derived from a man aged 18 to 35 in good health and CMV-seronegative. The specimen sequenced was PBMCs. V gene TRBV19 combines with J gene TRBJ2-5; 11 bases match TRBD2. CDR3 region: CASSAGTSGYLGEQYF. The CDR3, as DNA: TGTGCCAGTAGTGCGGGGACTAGCGGATACCTGGGGGAGCAGTACTTC.